This TCR beta chain was recovered during a study of T cell responses to AZD1222 COVID-19 vaccine. General observations from the study: Nearly half of spike-specific TCRs reportedly target unmutated variant regions. Baseline seropositives among AZD1222 recipients totaled only 5 to 7.

The CDR3 has 13 amino acids. CDR1 is SNHLY, CDR2 FYNNEI, per germline. Between the trimmed V and J ends, which lost 7 bases and 1 base, there was a span of 10 bases. A word on this clone: The antigen is undetermined.

Assay: immunoSEQ multiplex PCR; the TCRdb copy retains only in-frame clones and omits some. The data contain more than 95,000 clones, 70% to 90% of them singletons. The material was peripheral blood, obtained on day 0 of AZD1222 vaccination. This chain links TRBV2 with TRBJ2-5, with a possible D match to TRBD1 (6 bases). The receptor's source is an adult in good health. The chain's CDR3 is CASIPGAQETQYF. Written as DNA, the CDR3 is TGTGCCAGCATTCCAGGGGCCCAAGAGACCCAGTACTTC.